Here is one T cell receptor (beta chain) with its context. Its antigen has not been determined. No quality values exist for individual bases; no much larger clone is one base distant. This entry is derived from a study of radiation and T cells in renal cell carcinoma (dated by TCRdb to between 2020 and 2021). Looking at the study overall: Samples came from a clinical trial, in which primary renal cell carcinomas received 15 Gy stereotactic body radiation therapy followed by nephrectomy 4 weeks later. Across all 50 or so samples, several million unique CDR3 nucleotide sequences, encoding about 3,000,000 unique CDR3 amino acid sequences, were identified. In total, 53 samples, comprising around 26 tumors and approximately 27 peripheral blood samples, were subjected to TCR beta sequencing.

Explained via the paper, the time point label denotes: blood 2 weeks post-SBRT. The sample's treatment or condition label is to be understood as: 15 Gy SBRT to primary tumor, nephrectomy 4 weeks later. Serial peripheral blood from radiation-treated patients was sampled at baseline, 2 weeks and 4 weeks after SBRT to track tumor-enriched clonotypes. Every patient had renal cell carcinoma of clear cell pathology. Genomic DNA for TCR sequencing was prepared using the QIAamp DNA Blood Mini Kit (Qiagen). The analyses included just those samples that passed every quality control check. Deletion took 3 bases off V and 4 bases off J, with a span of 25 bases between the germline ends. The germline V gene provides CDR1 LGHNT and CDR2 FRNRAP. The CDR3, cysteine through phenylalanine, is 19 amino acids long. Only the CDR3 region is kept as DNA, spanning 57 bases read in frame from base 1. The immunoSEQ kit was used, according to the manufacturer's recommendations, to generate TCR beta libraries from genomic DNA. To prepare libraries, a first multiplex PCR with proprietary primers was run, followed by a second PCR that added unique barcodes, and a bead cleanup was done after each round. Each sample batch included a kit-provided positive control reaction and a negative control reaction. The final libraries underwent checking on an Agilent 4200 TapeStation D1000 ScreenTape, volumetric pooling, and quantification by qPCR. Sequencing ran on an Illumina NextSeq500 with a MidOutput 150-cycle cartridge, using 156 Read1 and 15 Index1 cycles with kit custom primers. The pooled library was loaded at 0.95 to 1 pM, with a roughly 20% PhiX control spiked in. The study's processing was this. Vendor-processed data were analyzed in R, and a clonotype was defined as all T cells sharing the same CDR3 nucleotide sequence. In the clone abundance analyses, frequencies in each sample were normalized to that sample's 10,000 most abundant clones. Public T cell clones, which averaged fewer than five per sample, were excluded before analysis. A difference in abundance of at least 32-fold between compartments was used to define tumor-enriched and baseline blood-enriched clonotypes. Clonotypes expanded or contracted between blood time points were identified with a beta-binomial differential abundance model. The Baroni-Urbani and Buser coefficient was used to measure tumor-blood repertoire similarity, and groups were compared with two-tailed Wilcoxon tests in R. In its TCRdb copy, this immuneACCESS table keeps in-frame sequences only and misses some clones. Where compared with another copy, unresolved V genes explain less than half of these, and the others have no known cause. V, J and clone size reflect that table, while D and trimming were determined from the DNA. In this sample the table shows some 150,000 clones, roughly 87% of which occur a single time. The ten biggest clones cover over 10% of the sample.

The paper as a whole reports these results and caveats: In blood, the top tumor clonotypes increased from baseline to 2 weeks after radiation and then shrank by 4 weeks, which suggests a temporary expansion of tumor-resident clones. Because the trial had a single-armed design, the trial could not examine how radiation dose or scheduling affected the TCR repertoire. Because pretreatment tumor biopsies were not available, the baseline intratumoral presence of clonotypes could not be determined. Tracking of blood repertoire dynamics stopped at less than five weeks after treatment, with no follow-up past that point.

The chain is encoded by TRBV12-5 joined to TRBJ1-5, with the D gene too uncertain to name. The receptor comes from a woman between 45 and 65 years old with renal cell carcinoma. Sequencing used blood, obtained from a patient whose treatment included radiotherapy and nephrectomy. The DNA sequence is TGTGCTAGTGGTTTACACACTCTCCTATCGACACTCGGAAATCAGCCCCAGCATTTT. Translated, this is CASGLHTLLSTLGNQPQHF.